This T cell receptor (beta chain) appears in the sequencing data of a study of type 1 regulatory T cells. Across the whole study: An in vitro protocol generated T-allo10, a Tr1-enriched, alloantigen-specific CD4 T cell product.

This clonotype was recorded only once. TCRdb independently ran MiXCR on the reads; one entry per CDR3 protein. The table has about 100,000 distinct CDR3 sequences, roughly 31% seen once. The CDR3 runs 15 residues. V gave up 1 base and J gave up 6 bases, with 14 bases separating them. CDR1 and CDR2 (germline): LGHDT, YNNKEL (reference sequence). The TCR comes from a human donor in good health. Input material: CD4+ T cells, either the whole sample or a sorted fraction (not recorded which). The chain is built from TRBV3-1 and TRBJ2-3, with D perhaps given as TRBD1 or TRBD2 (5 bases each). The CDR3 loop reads CASSQVIHGADTQYF. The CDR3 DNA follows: TGTGCCAGCAGCCAAGTGATCCACGGGGCCGATACGCAGTATTTT.